This T cell receptor (beta chain) was sequenced for a study of PD-1 blockade in mismatch repair-deficient tumors. The germline gives CDR1 LNHDA, CDR2 SQIVND (reference sequence). With 7 bases clipped from V and 8 bases from J, the junction kept 11 bases outside the gene matches. The CDR3 covers 15 residues. Study results and limitations: After pembrolizumab, tumor-resident clones rose rapidly, then generally contracted before radiologic responses.

Profiling relied on immunoSEQ multiplex PCR, and the TCRdb table lists in-frame clones only, not all of them. The profile shows roughly 130,000 clones, about nine tenths of them singletons. Turning to this clone: The target antigen is unknown.

The rearrangement joins TRBV19 to TRBJ1-2, with TRBD1 matching 12 bases. Sequenced material: peripheral blood, taken approximately 73 weeks after starting pembrolizumab. The receptor was isolated from an adult with mismatch repair-deficient cancer. The CDR3 loop is CASNRLGQGAEGYTF. As DNA, the CDR3 is TGTGCCAGTAATCGCTTGGGACAGGGGGCCGAGGGCTACACCTTC.